The following is a T cell receptor (beta chain) sequence with its context. The data are from a study of blood T cell repertoires in COVID-19. Study in general: The United States, Italy and Spain were the sources of the acute and convalescent COVID-19 samples. PBMCs, B-cell-depleted T cells, or T cells were the source of the cDNA or gDNA that made up the material.

Trimming shortened V by 4 bases and J by 8 bases, and 13 bases separated the two germline ends. The CDR3 contains 13 residues. Looked up from germline, CDR1 is SGHRS and CDR2 is YFSETQ. Methods used by the authors: Amplification of reference gene primers was used by the study to estimate nucleated cell counts. Method: immunoSEQ multiplex PCR; TCRdb's copy keeps in-frame clones and lacks some. V, J and clone size are those of that table, while D and trimming were read from the DNA. The top ten clones hold approximately 30% of a sample with over 150,000 clones, around 83% of them seen once. The clonotype comes from an older woman with acute or convalescent COVID-19. The chain is built from TRBV5-1 and TRBJ2-1; possible D gene TRBD2, 5 bases. Sample: peripheral blood. The CDR3 here is CASSMSGSDEQFF. The CDR3 DNA reads TGCGCCAGCAGCATGTCGGGATCCGATGAGCAGTTCTTC.